The next 6 T cell receptor beta chains were all read from a single sample in a study of blood T cells in healthy people across ages. Next came a second PCR, run for about 7 to 12 cycles, which used a sample-barcoded 5' primer along with a J-beta primer mix. TCRdb fed the 5' RACE reads into MiXCR, producing one record per CDR3 protein. The sample holds about 1.6 million distinct CDR3 sequences, around 36% seen once. The sample consisted of blood. The origin of the receptors is a woman aged 30 to 39 in good health.

Here the CDR3 DNA reads TGTGCCAGCAGCTTACCGGGAGCCTCAAACAATGAGCAGTTCTTC. The encoded protein is CASSLPGASNNEQFF. V usage is TRBV7-3 and J usage is TRBJ2-1, with D possibly TRBD2 on 6 matching bases. This CDR3 region has 15 residues. The V gene's germline CDR1 is SGHTA and CDR2 FQGTGA. Trimming left V 2 bases short and J 5 bases short, with 13 bases between.

The rearrangement uses TRBV5-1 and TRBJ2-1; D gene uncertain. This CDR3 is 14 amino acids long. V was shortened by 5 bases and J by 0 bases, with 9 bases between the two germline ends. The germline gives CDR1 SGHRS, CDR2 YFSETQ. Here the CDR3 reads CASRALSSYNEQFF. CDR3 in DNA: TGCGCCAGCAGGGCGCTGAGCTCCTACAATGAGCAGTTCTTC. The whole variable domain, filled in from reference TRBV5-1 and TRBJ2-1, reads KAGVTQTPRYLIKTRGQQVTLSCSPISGHRSVSWYQQTPGQGLQFLFEYFSETQRNKGNFPGRFSGRQFSNSRSEMNVSTLELGDSALYLCASRALSSYNEQFFGPGTRLTVL.

The chain has TRBV25-1 and TRBJ2-4; unclear D gene. This CDR3 is 15 amino acids long. Trimming pared 2 bases from V and 0 bases from J, leaving 8 bases between. Looked up from germline, CDR1 is MGHDK and CDR2 is SYGVNS. CDR3 DNA sequence: TGTGCCAGCAGTGAAGAAATCGGAGCCAAAAACATTCAGTACTTC. Residues: CASSEEIGAKNIQYF.

This chain's CDR3 is CASWKGQCYGYTF. The CDR3 DNA follows: TGTGCCAGTTGGAAGGGGCAATGCTATGGCTACACCTTC. The rearrangement joins TRBV12-3 or TRBV12-4 to TRBJ1-2, with D perhaps TRBD1 (5 bases). The V and J ends lost 9 bases and 4 bases respectively, with 15 bases between them. The CDR3 runs 13 residues.

The V and J genes are TRBV29-1 and TRBJ1-5; D remains ambiguous. This CDR3 has 14 residues. The germline V gene encodes CDR1 SQVTM and CDR2 ANQGSEA. V gave up 7 bases and J gave up 7 bases, with 20 bases separating them. CDR3 loop: CSAAGAYDPQPQHF. In DNA form, the CDR3 reads TGCAGCGCCGCCGGAGCCTATGACCCCCAGCCCCAGCATTTT.

The CDR3, as DNA: TGTGCCATCAATTCGGGACAGGAAATATATGGCTACACCTTC. It encodes CAINSGQEIYGYTF. The chain links TRBV10-3 to TRBJ1-2; 8 nucleotides align to TRBD1. This CDR3 spans 14 amino acids. Germline lookup yields CDR1 ENHRY and CDR2 SYGVKD. J was trimmed by 5 bases and V by 7 bases; bases with no gene match: 9.